Listed below are T cell receptor beta chains from one sample, sequenced in a study of blood T cells in healthy people across ages. TCRdb called the 5' RACE reads again in MiXCR, with one record for every CDR3 protein. The profile shows hundreds of thousands of distinct CDR3 sequences, approximately 30% of them singletons. Sequencing used blood. The receptors here all came from a woman of 80 years or more in good health. CDR3s leave out the opening cysteine and the closing phenylalanine or tryptophan.

v_gene: TRBV7-2
j_gene: TRBJ1-2
CDR3aa: ASSWGQANYGYT

v_gene: TRBV6-2/TRBV6-3
j_gene: TRBJ1-5
CDR3aa: ASNPAPYQPQH

v_gene: TRBV10-3
j_gene: TRBJ2-3
CDR3aa: AISESLGTTDTQY

v_gene: TRBV20-1
j_gene: TRBJ1-2
CDR3aa: SALTTGDGYT

v_gene: TRBV7-8
j_gene: TRBJ1-5
CDR3aa: TSSPRTGGGSNQPQH

v_gene: TRBV29-1
j_gene: TRBJ2-5
CDR3aa: SVSAEQETQY

v_gene: TRBV24-1
j_gene: TRBJ1-4
CDR3aa: ATSDLRYRRDLQLEEKLF

v_gene: TRBV7-9
j_gene: TRBJ1-1
CDR3aa: ASSLGAGQNTEAF

v_gene: TRBV7-9
j_gene: TRBJ2-1
CDR3aa: ASSLDATRYNEQF

v_gene: TRBV4-3
j_gene: TRBJ2-2
CDR3aa: ASSQDRLKGELF

v_gene: TRBV6-6
j_gene: TRBJ1-2
CDR3aa: ASSLQGQNGYT

v_gene: TRBV20-1
j_gene: -
CDR3aa: SARRGSGAYNEQY

v_gene: TRBV29-1
j_gene: TRBJ1-1
CDR3aa: SAEGTVGEVF

v_gene: TRBV7-2
j_gene: TRBJ2-1
CDR3aa: AINRYNEQF

v_gene: TRBV2
j_gene: TRBJ1-5
CDR3aa: ASTLGQGERNQLQH

v_gene: TRBV5-1
j_gene: TRBJ1-4
CDR3aa: ASSLSGETEKLF

v_gene: TRBV6-2/TRBV6-3
j_gene: TRBJ2-7
CDR3aa: ASTEGSLLYEQY

v_gene: TRBV5-6
j_gene: TRBJ2-3
CDR3aa: ASSFAGSSGTDTQY

v_gene: TRBV12-3/TRBV12-4
j_gene: TRBJ2-3
CDR3aa: ASNWGGSGTDTQY

v_gene: TRBV5-6
j_gene: TRBJ2-3
CDR3aa: ASSLVTGNTDTQY

v_gene: TRBV6-5
j_gene: TRBJ1-1
CDR3aa: ASSYPPQAF

v_gene: TRBV20-1
j_gene: TRBJ2-1
CDR3aa: SAITDFSGEQF

v_gene: TRBV7-3
j_gene: -
CDR3aa: ASSFEVFSEQY

v_gene: TRBV18
j_gene: TRBJ2-2
CDR3aa: ASSPGGGELF

v_gene: TRBV30
j_gene: -
CDR3aa: AWSPYSGTTTQY

v_gene: TRBV14
j_gene: TRBJ2-3
CDR3aa: ASSQNSMAGGWTDTQY

v_gene: TRBV7-2
j_gene: TRBJ1-1
CDR3aa: ASSFLLVNTEAF

v_gene: TRBV20-1
j_gene: TRBJ2-1
CDR3aa: SASVPATRGSEQF

v_gene: TRBV28
j_gene: TRBJ1-2
CDR3aa: ASSSGTGLYGYT

v_gene: TRBV7-2
j_gene: TRBJ2-1
CDR3aa: ASSPGTGGGEQF

v_gene: TRBV7-2
j_gene: -
CDR3aa: ASSRVGGTYEQY

v_gene: TRBV7-2
j_gene: TRBJ2-7
CDR3aa: ADSRNPSGVSYEQY

v_gene: TRBV20-1
j_gene: TRBJ1-1
CDR3aa: SARDPLKRGNTEAF

v_gene: TRBV7-9
j_gene: TRBJ1-1
CDR3aa: ASSLGWQASTEAF

v_gene: TRBV10-3
j_gene: TRBJ1-2
CDR3aa: AIGTGERDGYT

v_gene: TRBV5-1
j_gene: TRBJ2-7
CDR3aa: ASSALDREREQY

v_gene: TRBV6-2/TRBV6-3
j_gene: -
CDR3aa: AAGWGEQY

v_gene: TRBV19
j_gene: TRBJ2-4
CDR3aa: ASSIQGSNYGQY

v_gene: TRBV6-2/TRBV6-3
j_gene: TRBJ1-5
CDR3aa: ASSPTGTGRNQPQH

v_gene: TRBV11-2
j_gene: TRBJ1-1
CDR3aa: VSSLGPGTEAF

v_gene: TRBV12-3/TRBV12-4
j_gene: TRBJ1-1
CDR3aa: ASSLSRTALNTEAF

v_gene: TRBV12-5
j_gene: TRBJ1-1
CDR3aa: ASGLVSGIEAF

v_gene: TRBV4-1
j_gene: TRBJ1-5
CDR3aa: ASSQAASSYQPQH

v_gene: TRBV7-9
j_gene: TRBJ2-5
CDR3aa: ASSLAGTLGETQY

v_gene: TRBV6-1
j_gene: TRBJ2-2
CDR3aa: ASRGYRGTGSAGELF

v_gene: TRBV9
j_gene: -
CDR3aa: ASSIDRGRSVETQY

v_gene: TRBV6-2/TRBV6-3
j_gene: TRBJ1-5
CDR3aa: ASSYSNRGRGQPQH

v_gene: TRBV11-3
j_gene: TRBJ1-1
CDR3aa: ASSPGQGITEAF

v_gene: TRBV7-2
j_gene: TRBJ2-1
CDR3aa: ASSLVVLGLAGNEQF

v_gene: TRBV20-1
j_gene: TRBJ2-1
CDR3aa: SAAGLGGNEQF

v_gene: TRBV6-2/TRBV6-3
j_gene: TRBJ2-3
CDR3aa: ASSYPWTSGGAASTDTQY

v_gene: TRBV4-2
j_gene: TRBJ2-2
CDR3aa: ASSQEINGELF

v_gene: TRBV5-1
j_gene: TRBJ2-3
CDR3aa: ASSSQTAPTQY